Sequencing of this TCR beta chain was carried out in a study of shared clonotypes between healthy human individuals. Study-level background: Three CD4 naive, three CD4 memory, two CD8 naive and one CD8 memory plate were used per donor. Study-level points and caveats: The study sampled only blood, and tissue repertoires likely differ. As a rule, naive subsets had a larger estimated richness than memory subsets.

The length of the CDR3 is 14 residues. J lost 5 bases, V lost 2 bases, and 4 bases had no gene match. Looked up from germline, CDR1 is MNHEY and CDR2 is SMNVEV (reference sequence). As to this clone: What it binds is not known.

For every subset, genomic DNA was evenly distributed across several immunoSEQ plates. Only in-frame clones appear in the TCRdb table, and some are missing; sequencing was by immunoSEQ multiplex PCR. The sample gives 700,000 to 950,000 clones, roughly 96% of which show up once; under 0.25% is in the top ten. The naive CD8 fraction comprised CD45RO-negative cells positively selected for CCR7 and excluded terminally differentiated effector memory CD45RA+ cells. The J gene is TRBJ2-3, the V gene TRBV27; 7 nucleotides match TRBD2. Sequencing input: naive CD8+ T cells sorted from blood. The clonotype comes from a man aged 25-45 years in good health. The CDR3 coding sequence is TGTGCCAGCAGTTTAGTTCTAGCGGAAGATACGCAGTATTTT. Its translation: CASSLVLAEDTQYF.